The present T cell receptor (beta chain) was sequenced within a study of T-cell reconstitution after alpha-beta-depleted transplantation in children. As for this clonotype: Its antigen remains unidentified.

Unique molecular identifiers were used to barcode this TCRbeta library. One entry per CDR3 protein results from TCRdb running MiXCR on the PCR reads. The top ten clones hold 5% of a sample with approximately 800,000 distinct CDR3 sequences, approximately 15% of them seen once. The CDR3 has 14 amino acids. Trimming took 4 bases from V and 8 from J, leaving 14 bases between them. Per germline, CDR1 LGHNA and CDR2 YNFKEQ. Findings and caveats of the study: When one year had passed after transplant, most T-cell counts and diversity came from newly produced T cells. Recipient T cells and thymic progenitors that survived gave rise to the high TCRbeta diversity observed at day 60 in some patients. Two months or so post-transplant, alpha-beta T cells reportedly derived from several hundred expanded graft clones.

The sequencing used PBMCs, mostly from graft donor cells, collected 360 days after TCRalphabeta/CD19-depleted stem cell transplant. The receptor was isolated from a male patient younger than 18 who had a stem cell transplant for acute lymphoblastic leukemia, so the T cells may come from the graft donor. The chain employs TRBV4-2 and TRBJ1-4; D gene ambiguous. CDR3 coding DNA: TGTGCCAGCAGCCCGGCCCTCATTCAGGAAAAACTGTTTTTT. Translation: CASSPALIQEKLFF.